This entry lists 29 T cell receptor beta chains sequenced from one sample in a study of T-cell memory formation after mild COVID-19 (dated by TCRdb to the early 2020s). Library preparation used 5' RACE. The listed sequencing device is Illumina NovaSeq 6000. TCRdb cleaned the public reads at Q25 with fastp, built clones with MiXCR and kept in-frame beta chains. For every CDR3 protein sequence, its rows merge into one entry that carries the most common genes and DNA. Within this sample are 150,000 to 200,000 distinct CDR3 sequences, with roughly 10% of them counted one time only. Roughly 3.8% of the sample goes to the ten largest clones. The sequencing input was PBMCs or a T cell subset sorted from them (not recorded which). All receptors come from a man aged 18 to 35 who had mild COVID-19 (a few samples of this study predate the infection). The sample titles of this study are shuffled in the database, so cell type and time point are left out; the donor was told from shared clones.

This clonotype has only a few counts. V usage is TRBV28 and J usage is TRBJ1-1; no firm D call. This CDR3 is 12 amino acids long. The germline V and J ends were trimmed by 6 bases and 7 bases, with 12 bases remaining between them. Per germline, CDR1 MDHEN and CDR2 SYDVKM. As DNA, the CDR3 is TGTGCCAGCAGGACCTCAGAGATTGAAGCTTTCTTT. Residues: CASRTSEIEAFF.

This clonotype was picked up a small number of times. This chain uses TRBV5-4 with TRBJ2-7; D gene ambiguous. The germline V gene has CDR1 SGHNT and CDR2 YYREEE (reference sequence). V was cut by 3 bases and J by 7 bases, with 14 bases left in between. This CDR3 has 13 amino acids. Written as DNA, the CDR3 is TGTGCCAGCAGCTACCCTCGGAATGGGGAGCAGTACTTC. Its protein is CASSYPRNGEQYF.

The CDR3 DNA follows: TGTGCCAGCAGTACCAACAGGGGGGAAAAACTGTTTTTT. The encoded protein is CASSTNRGEKLFF. The chain employs TRBV2 and TRBJ1-4, with 8 bases fitting TRBD1. Trimming cost V 5 bases and J 8 bases; bases outside gene matches: 4. CDR3 length: 13 amino acids. Germline CDR1 SNHLY, CDR2 FYNNEI.

The gene calls are TRBV4-3 and TRBJ1-2; D gene unclear. V dropped 4 bases and J dropped 4 bases, with 7 bases sitting between them. This CDR3 is built from 12 residues. Germline V CDR1 and CDR2: LGHNA, YSLEER. CDR3 in amino acids: CASSPRVYGYTF. For the CDR3, the DNA is TGCGCCAGCAGCCCTCGAGTCTATGGCTACACCTTC.

The chain has TRBV5-1 and TRBJ2-5; no clear D. CDR3 length equals 12 residues. V was cut by 0 bases and J by 5 bases, with 5 bases left in between. CDR1 SGHRS and CDR2 YFSETQ come from the germline V gene. The CDR3 sequence: CASSLEKETQYF. The CDR3 nucleotides read TGCGCCAGCAGCTTGGAGAAGGAGACCCAGTACTTC. The complete variable domain, with remaining parts taken from reference TRBV5-1 and TRBJ2-5, reads KAGVTQTPRYLIKTRGQQVTLSCSPISGHRSVSWYQQTPGQGLQFLFEYFSETQRNKGNFPGRFSGRQFSNSRSEMNVSTLELGDSALYLCASSLEKETQYFGPGTRLLVL.

This clonotype was seen a few times. V is TRBV12-3 or TRBV12-4 and J is TRBJ1-6, with a tentative D call TRBD1 (5 bases). The CDR3 totals 19 residues. Trimming left V 5 bases short and J 7 bases short, with 27 bases between. CDR3 sequence (DNA): TGTGCCAGCAGTCCCCCCTCAGTTGCAGGGTTCCCTTCAAATTCACCCCTCCACTTT. Protein: CASSPPSVAGFPSNSPLHF.

The chain is built from TRBV6-1 and TRBJ2-7, with 13 bases that match TRBD2. Germline V gene lookup returns CDR1 MNHNS and CDR2 SASEGT. V shed 6 bases and J 5 bases; nucleotides not matched to a gene: 13. There are 17 residues in the CDR3. Here the CDR3 reads CASRPGLAGALPNEQYF. CDR3 nucleotides: TGTGCCAGCAGACCAGGACTAGCGGGGGCTCTTCCTAACGAGCAGTACTTC.

This clonotype was counted at least ten times. CDR3: CASSSDSYGYTF. CDR3 DNA sequence: TGTGCCAGCAGTTCGGACAGCTATGGCTACACCTTC. This chain links TRBV6-4 with TRBJ1-2, with D possibly TRBD1 on 6 matching bases. Germline V CDR1 and CDR2: MRHNA, SNTAGT. Between the trimmed V and J ends, which lost 5 bases and 4 bases, there was a span of 8 bases. The CDR3 extends over 12 amino acids.

This clonotype has a handful of counts. The J gene is TRBJ1-2, the V gene TRBV28, with D unresolved. This CDR3 has 14 amino acids. Trimming stripped 3 bases from V and 8 bases from J, with 16 bases between. The germline V gene has CDR1 MDHEN and CDR2 SYDVKM. The CDR3 loop reads CASSLALQAYGYTF. DNA for the CDR3: TGTGCCAGCAGTTTGGCCCTCCAAGCGTACGGCTACACCTTC.

The gene calls are TRBV15 and TRBJ2-5; D remains unclear. The CDR3 is 12 residues long. Germline-derived CDR1 and CDR2 are LNHNV and YYDKDF (reference sequence). V was clipped by 3 bases and J by 7 bases, with 9 bases between them. CDR3: CATSRLGGTQYF. As DNA, the CDR3 is TGTGCCACCAGCAGGCTAGGTGGGACCCAGTACTTC.

This clonotype has ten or more counts. The chain links TRBV4-2 to TRBJ1-5, with D maybe TRBD1 (5 bases). V was shortened by 2 bases and J by 0 bases, with 11 bases between the two germline ends. This CDR3 region has 16 residues. Germline lookup yields CDR1 LGHNA and CDR2 YNFKEQ. Written as DNA, the CDR3 is TGTGCCAGCAGCCAACAGGGAGGCCATAGCAATCAGCCCCAGCATTTT. Translation: CASSQQGGHSNQPQHF.

In this sample, this clonotype turned up a few times. CDR3 amino acids: CASSLAEGAEAFF. The DNA for the CDR3 is TGTGCCAGCAGTTTAGCCGAGGGCGCTGAAGCTTTCTTT. This rearrangement joins TRBV12-3 or TRBV12-4 to TRBJ1-1, with no clear D. The length of the CDR3 is 13 residues. V dropped 0 bases and J dropped 6 bases, with 8 bases sitting between them.

The sample holds many counts of this clonotype. The chain joins TRBV5-1 to TRBJ2-2; D uncertain. Germline V gene lookup returns CDR1 SGHRS and CDR2 YFSETQ. The CDR3 sequence is 12 residues long. V lost 2 bases and J lost 2, with 1 base in between. CDR3 DNA sequence: TGCGCCAGCAGCTTAAACACCGGGGAGCTGTTTTTT. Amino acid sequence: CASSLNTGELFF. Filled out from reference TRBV5-1 and TRBJ2-2, the complete variable domain reads KAGVTQTPRYLIKTRGQQVTLSCSPISGHRSVSWYQQTPGQGLQFLFEYFSETQRNKGNFPGRFSGRQFSNSRSEMNVSTLELGDSALYLCASSLNTGELFFGEGSRLTVL.

The chain combines TRBV11-1 with TRBJ2-1; D gene unclear. With 5 bases removed from V and 8 bases from J, the gap between germline ends came to 16 bases. CDR1 SGHAT and CDR2 FQDESV come from the germline V gene (reference sequence). The CDR3 totals 14 residues. The CDR3: CASSPVSGADEQFF. DNA of the CDR3: TGTGCCAGCAGCCCGGTGTCGGGTGCGGATGAGCAGTTCTTC.

This clonotype was found a few times. The V call is TRBV7-6, the J call TRBJ1-1; D is possibly TRBD1 (6 bases). Trimming took off 1 base at V and 3 bases at J, with 12 bases between the two ends. In germline, CDR1 is SGHVS, CDR2 FNYEAQ. The CDR3 is 15 amino acids. The CDR3 region is CASSLVGGADTEAFF. CDR3 nucleotide sequence: TGTGCCAGCAGCTTAGTAGGGGGGGCGGACACTGAAGCTTTCTTT.

This clonotype has a handful of counts. J is TRBJ2-1 and V is TRBV14, with a weak D call TRBD1 (6 bases). Germline CDR1 reads SGHDN; CDR2 reads FVKESK. The CDR3 runs 12 residues. V was trimmed by 3 bases and J by 12 bases, leaving 12 bases between them. CDR3 coding DNA: TGTGCCAGCAGCCATGGGGGCGCGTGGCAGTTCTTC. Its protein product is CASSHGGAWQFF. The whole variable domain, remainder taken from reference TRBV14 and TRBJ2-1, is EAGVTQFPSHSVIEKGQTVTLRCDPISGHDNLYWYRRVMGKEIKFLLHFVKESKQDESGMPNNRFLAERTGGTYSTLKVQPAELEDSGVYFCASSHGGAWQFFGPGTRLTVL.

This chain joins TRBV6-6 and TRBJ2-1; 14 nucleotides match TRBD2. Germline V gene lookup returns CDR1 MNHNY and CDR2 SVGAGI (reference sequence). CDR3 length: 19 residues. V lost 3 bases, J lost 12 bases, and 19 bases stayed unmatched. The CDR3 bases are TGTGCCAGCAGTTATCCACAACTGACTAGCGGGGGGGTTACAGTTGTGCAGTTCTTC. Protein sequence: CASSYPQLTSGGVTVVQFF.

The gene calls are TRBV12-3 or TRBV12-4 and TRBJ2-5, with 10 bases aligning to TRBD2. CDR3 length equals 14 residues. The trim removed 10 bases at V and 5 bases at J, leaving 10 bases unmatched. CDR3 DNA sequence: TGTGCCACCGCCAGCGGGGGGGCCGACGAGACCCAGTACTTC. Translated: CATASGGADETQYF.

This clonotype was seen repeatedly, ten times or more. V gene TRBV18 combines with J gene TRBJ2-3, with no clear D. Germline CDR1 KGHSH, CDR2 LQKENI. This CDR3 is 11 amino acids long. The V and J ends lost 8 bases and 2 bases respectively, with 5 bases between them. CDR3 amino acids: CASSPTDTQYF. The CDR3 nucleotides read TGTGCCAGCAGCCCCACAGATACGCAGTATTTT.

The chain uses TRBV3-1 and TRBJ2-7, with 7 bases matching TRBD2. The CDR3 covers 13 residues. Germline V CDR1 and CDR2: LGHDT, YNNKEL (reference sequence). V shed 5 bases, J shed 3 bases, and the junction held 4 bases outside the gene matches. This chain's CDR3 is CASSSGVFYEQYF. The CDR3 DNA follows: TGTGCCAGCAGCAGCGGGGTGTTCTACGAGCAGTACTTC.

The chain couples TRBV12-3 or TRBV12-4 to TRBJ1-1; D perhaps matches TRBD1 (5 bases). The CDR3 is made up of 13 amino acids. V shed 4 bases and J shed 8 bases, with 14 bases lying between them. DNA of the CDR3: TGTGCCAGCAGTTCACTCCAGCGGGGGGAAGCTTTCTTT. Its translation: CASSSLQRGEAFF.

This chain uses TRBV20-1 with TRBJ1-6, with 9 bases identical to TRBD1. This CDR3 is built from 14 residues. Trimming at V came to 2 bases and at J to 6 bases, leaving 2 bases not matched to a gene. CDR1 and CDR2 from the germline V gene are DFQATT and SNEGSKA (reference sequence). The CDR3 DNA reads as TGCAGTGCTAGAAAACAGGGGGCTAATTCACCCCTCCACTTT. It specifies CSARKQGANSPLHF.

The chain employs TRBV12-3 or TRBV12-4 and TRBJ1-4, with no clear D. Trimming shortened V by 5 bases and J by 8 bases, and 15 bases separated the two germline ends. The CDR3 has 14 residues. Here the CDR3 reads CASSPNSLKEKLFF. CDR3 DNA sequence: TGTGCCAGCAGTCCCAACAGCCTAAAAGAAAAACTGTTTTTT.

This rearrangement joins TRBV11-2 to TRBJ2-2, with TRBD2 identical over 8 bases. V was pared by 7 bases and J by 5 bases, with 15 bases of the junction left unmatched. The CDR3 consists of 17 residues. Germline V gene sequence: CDR1 SGHAT, CDR2 FQNNGV. In DNA, the CDR3 is TGTGCCAGCACCCTTGGTCGGGGGGGCCGGTGGACCGGGGAGCTGTTTTTT. Its protein is CASTLGRGGRWTGELFF.

There are a few counts of this clonotype. The rearrangement uses TRBV5-1 and TRBJ2-1; 10 nucleotides line up with TRBD1. J gave up 7 bases and V 3 bases, and 7 bases lay outside the gene matches. There are 15 residues in the CDR3. Germline-derived CDR1 and CDR2 are SGHRS and YFSETQ. In DNA, the CDR3 is TGCGCCAGCAGCTCGGGACAGGGGCGGTTGAATGAGCAGTTCTTC. Protein sequence: CASSSGQGRLNEQFF.

This clonotype was detected many times. The chain joins TRBV20-1 to TRBJ2-3; TRBD2 matches at 8 bases. The CDR3 covers 15 residues. Trimming removed 6 bases from V and 1 base from J; junction bases left unmatched: 9. Per germline, CDR1 DFQATT and CDR2 SNEGSKA (reference sequence). CDR3 sequence reads: CSAAGVGDGTDTQYF. CDR3 nucleotides: TGCAGTGCAGCGGGGGTGGGGGATGGCACAGATACGCAGTATTTT.

This clonotype has just a few counts. The chain has TRBV6-5 and TRBJ2-7, with D tentatively TRBD1 or TRBD2 (6 bases each). Germline V lookup: CDR1 MNHEY, CDR2 SVGAGI. V was pared by 5 bases and J by 5 bases, with 13 bases between. The CDR3 consists of 13 residues. CDR3 coding DNA: TGTGCCAGCAGTAGGGGGAGGCTGGACGAGCAGTACGTC. Protein sequence: CASSRGRLDEQYV.

CDR3 nucleotide sequence: TGTGCCAGCAGGGCGGTGGATTACACCGGGGAGCTGTTTTTT. Its translation is CASRAVDYTGELFF. J is TRBJ2-2 and V is TRBV11-1, with D unresolved. Germline V gene lookup returns CDR1 SGHAT and CDR2 FQDESV (reference sequence). The CDR3 covers 14 residues. Trimming took 6 bases from V and 3 from J, leaving 11 bases between them.

This clonotype was seen once. The chain uses TRBV5-1 and TRBJ2-3; 10 bases agree with TRBD2. This CDR3 contains 16 residues. Germline V gene data show CDR1 as SGHRS and CDR2 as YFSETQ. J was trimmed by 3 bases and V by 0 bases; bases with no gene match: 4. In DNA, the CDR3 is TGCGCCAGCAGCTTGGCTCTAGCGGGGGCGACAGATACGCAGTATTTT. It translates to CASSLALAGATDTQYF.